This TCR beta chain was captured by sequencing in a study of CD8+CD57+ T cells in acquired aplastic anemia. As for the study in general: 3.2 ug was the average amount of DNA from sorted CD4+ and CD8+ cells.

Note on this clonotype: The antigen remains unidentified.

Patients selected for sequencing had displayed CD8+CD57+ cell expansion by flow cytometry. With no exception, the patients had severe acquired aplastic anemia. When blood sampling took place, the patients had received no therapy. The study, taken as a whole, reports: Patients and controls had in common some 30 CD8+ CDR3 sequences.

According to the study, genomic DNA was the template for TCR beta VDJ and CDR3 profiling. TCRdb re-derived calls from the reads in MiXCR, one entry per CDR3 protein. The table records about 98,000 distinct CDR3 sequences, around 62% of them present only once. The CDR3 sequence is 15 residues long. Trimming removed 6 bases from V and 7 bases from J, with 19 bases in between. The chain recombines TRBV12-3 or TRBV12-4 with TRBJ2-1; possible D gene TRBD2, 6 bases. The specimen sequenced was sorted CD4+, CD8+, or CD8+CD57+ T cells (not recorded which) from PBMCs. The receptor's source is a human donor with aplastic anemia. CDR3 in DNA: TGTGCCAGCAGCGGGGTACCAGCCGGGGGTAATGAGCAGTTCTTC. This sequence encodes CASSGVPAGGNEQFF.